The 24 T cell receptor beta chains presented below share a single source sample, sequenced in a study of T cells after yellow fever vaccination. TCRdb re-called the 5' RACE reads through MiXCR, storing one row per CDR3 protein. This sample has about 550,000 distinct CDR3 sequences; approximately 21% occur once, and the top ten carry 14%. This specimen was PBMCs, taken 15 days after the yellow fever booster vaccination. These receptors all stem from a man aged 25-45 years who received the YFV17D yellow fever vaccine.

This clonotype was counted many times. The chain uses TRBV11-2 and TRBJ2-3, with a possible D match to TRBD2 (5 bases). CDR3 length: 15 residues. Trimming removed 3 bases at V and 1 base at J, with 11 bases between. CDR1 SGHAT and CDR2 FQNNGV come from the germline V gene. The CDR3 is CASSFRGRGTDTQYF. CDR3 nucleotide sequence: TGTGCCAGCAGCTTTCGGGGAAGGGGCACAGATACGCAGTATTTT. The whole variable domain, remainder taken from reference TRBV11-2 and TRBJ2-3, is EAGVAQSPRYKIIEKRQSVAFWCNPISGHATLYWYQQILGQGPKLLIQFQNNGVVDDSQLPKDRFSAERLKGVDSTLKIQPAKLEDSAVYLCASSFRGRGTDTQYFGPGTRLTVL.

The chain uses TRBV4-3 and TRBJ1-6; D is perhaps TRBD1 (6 bases). V was cut by 0 bases and J by 8 bases, with 11 bases left in between. The CDR3 contains 15 residues. Germline V CDR1 and CDR2: LGHNA, YSLEER. The DNA of the CDR3 is TGCGCCAGCAGCCAAGAAAGGGGGTACGATTCACCCCTCCACTTT. This codes for CASSQERGYDSPLHF.

The rearrangement joins TRBV27 to TRBJ1-1, with a possible D match to TRBD1 (5 bases). The CDR3 sequence is 15 residues long. Trimming pared 3 bases from V and 0 bases from J, leaving 11 bases between. Germline-derived CDR1 and CDR2 are MNHEY and SMNVEV (reference sequence). The CDR3 nucleotides read TGTGCCAGCAGTTTCGACGGGGCCATGAACACTGAAGCTTTCTTT. Translation gives CASSFDGAMNTEAFF.

The V and J genes are TRBV6-2 or TRBV6-3 and TRBJ2-2; the D is unclear. Trimming stripped 7 bases from V and 11 bases from J, with 11 bases between. The CDR3 runs 11 residues. Germline V CDR1 and CDR2: MNHEY, SVGEGT. The chain's CDR3 is CASKLGVELFF. CDR3 nucleotides: TGTGCCAGCAAACTGGGTGTTGAGCTGTTTTTT.

The rearrangement joins TRBV7-9 to TRBJ2-1; weak D call: TRBD2 (5 bases). Germline CDR1 SEHNR, CDR2 FQNEAQ (reference sequence). The CDR3 runs 14 residues. V lost 0 bases to trimming and J lost 10 bases, with 13 bases between them. CDR3 sequence reads: CASSLAVGSGEQFF. The CDR3 DNA reads as TGTGCCAGCAGCTTAGCGGTGGGGTCGGGAGAGCAGTTCTTC.

This clonotype turned up a few times. This chain links TRBV11-2 with TRBJ2-1; 8 bases match TRBD1. The V and J ends lost 5 bases and 1 base, in that order; junction bases with no gene match: 4. Germline-derived CDR1 and CDR2 are SGHAT and FQNNGV. This CDR3 comprises 15 residues. The CDR3 DNA reads TGTGCCAGCAGCCCACGACAGGGGTCCTACAATGAGCAGTTCTTC. Protein: CASSPRQGSYNEQFF. Looking up the rest from reference TRBV11-2 and TRBJ2-1 gives the full variable domain: EAGVAQSPRYKIIEKRQSVAFWCNPISGHATLYWYQQILGQGPKLLIQFQNNGVVDDSQLPKDRFSAERLKGVDSTLKIQPAKLEDSAVYLCASSPRQGSYNEQFFGPGTRLTVL.

This clonotype was detected only a few times. The J gene is TRBJ1-1, the V gene TRBV7-2; D is unresolved. Germline V gives CDR1 SGHTA, CDR2 FQGNSA. V was pared by 1 base and J by 2 bases, with 8 bases between. The CDR3 is 14 residues long. This CDR3 is CASSLVFINTEAFF. In DNA form, the CDR3 reads TGTGCCAGCAGCTTAGTATTTATTAACACTGAAGCTTTCTTT. Full variable domain (remainder filled in from reference TRBV7-2 and TRBJ1-1): GAGVSQSPSNKVTEKGKDVELRCDPISGHTALYWYRQSLGQGLEFLIYFQGNSAPDKSGLPSDRFSAERTGGSVSTLTIQRTQQEDSAVYLCASSLVFINTEAFFGQGTRLTVV.

This clonotype occurred a few times. This chain links TRBV10-3 with TRBJ2-4; D may correspond to TRBD1 or TRBD2 (6 bases each). The CDR3 totals 19 residues. Trimming stripped 2 bases from V and 2 bases from J, with 22 bases between. Germline CDR1 reads ENHRY; CDR2 reads SYGVKD. The CDR3, as DNA: TGTGCCATCAGTGAGACCCCAGAGGGGGGCGGGATCCCCAAAAACATTCAGTACTTC. Its translation is CAISETPEGGGIPKNIQYF.

This clonotype was counted a few times. The chain employs TRBV28 and TRBJ2-6; tentative D call: TRBD1 (6 bases). This CDR3 has 16 amino acids. The V end was cut by 10 bases, the J end by 0 bases, with 16 bases between. Germline values: CDR1 MDHEN, CDR2 SYDVKM. The CDR3 region is CATTGSWGSGANVLTF. The CDR3 DNA follows: TGTGCCACAACAGGGAGCTGGGGCTCTGGGGCCAACGTCCTGACTTTC.

The rearrangement joins TRBV5-1 to TRBJ2-5, with D perhaps being TRBD1 or TRBD2 (6 bases each). CDR1 and CDR2 (germline): SGHRS, YFSETQ. The CDR3 is 14 amino acids. Trimming stripped 0 bases from V and 5 bases from J, with 11 bases between. The DNA of the CDR3 is TGCGCCAGCAGCTTGGAGGAGGGGGTTGAGACCCAGTACTTC. It specifies CASSLEEGVETQYF.

V is TRBV6-5 and J is TRBJ2-3, with a weak D call TRBD2 (6 bases). The CDR3 sequence is 19 residues long. Trimming pared 0 bases from V and 2 bases from J, leaving 21 bases between. Germline V lookup: CDR1 MNHEY, CDR2 SVGAGI. CDR3 region: CASSYSIRRPSELTDTQYF. The CDR3 nucleotides read TGTGCCAGCAGTTACTCGATTAGGCGCCCTAGCGAGCTCACAGATACGCAGTATTTT.

The V call is TRBV10-3, the J call TRBJ2-3; the D gene could be TRBD1 or TRBD2 (6 bases each). There are 15 residues in the CDR3. Trimming removed 6 bases from V and 3 bases from J, with 16 bases in between. Germline assignment: CDR1 ENHRY and CDR2 SYGVKD. The CDR3 loop is CAIRRGDSFTDTQYF. CDR3 bases: TGTGCCATCAGAAGGGGGGATTCCTTTACAGATACGCAGTATTTT.

This clonotype was counted between two and nine times. The V and J genes are TRBV20-1 and TRBJ2-7; the D gene is possibly TRBD2 (6 bases). The CDR3 has 14 amino acids. Per germline, CDR1 DFQATT and CDR2 SNEGSKA (reference sequence). Deletions cut 3 bases from V and 6 bases from J, with 18 bases between. CDR3 DNA sequence: TGCAGTGCTAGGGGTCCTGGCGGGAATTTCGAGCAGTACTTC. Translating gives CSARGPGGNFEQYF.

The chain is built from TRBV6-5 and TRBJ2-3; possibly TRBD1 for D (6 bases). This CDR3 has 16 residues. V was pared by 0 bases and J by 4 bases, with 14 bases between. Per the germline V gene, CDR1 is MNHEY and CDR2 is SVGAGI. CDR3 protein: CASSYSSGRGADTQYF. The CDR3 coding sequence is TGTGCCAGCAGTTACTCGAGTGGCAGGGGTGCAGATACGCAGTATTTT.

This chain connects TRBV5-8 to TRBJ1-4, with 8 bases fitting TRBD1. Germline V gene data show CDR1 as SGHTS and CDR2 as YDEGEE. This CDR3 comprises 16 residues. Germline trimming cut 4 bases from V and 6 bases from J; bases unmatched to any gene: 11. The CDR3 region is CASSGGTGLRDEKLFF. The DNA of the CDR3 is TGTGCCAGCAGCGGAGGGACAGGTCTTAGGGATGAAAAACTGTTTTTT.

This clonotype showed up just a few times. This rearrangement joins TRBV20-1 to TRBJ2-5, with D perhaps matching TRBD1 (5 bases). Trimming took 1 base from V and 3 from J, leaving 18 bases between them. CDR3 length equals 16 residues. In germline, CDR1 is DFQATT, CDR2 SNEGSKA (reference sequence). The chain's CDR3 is CSARGDSLNSKETQYF. The CDR3 DNA reads TGCAGTGCTAGAGGCGACAGTTTAAACAGTAAAGAGACCCAGTACTTC.

Details on this clonotype: One end of the junction is discordant with germline, which a read error may explain. The rearrangement joins TRBV20-1 to TRBJ2-3; 7 nucleotides agree with TRBD1. The CDR3 has 14 residues. Germline V gene lookup returns CDR1 DFQATT and CDR2 SNEGSKA (reference sequence). DNA for the CDR3: TGCAGTGCTAGCCCACGACAGGGAACCCAAACCTACCTTTTT. The encoded protein is CSASPRQGTQTYLF.

This clonotype showed up many times. The chain combines TRBV5-1 with TRBJ2-7, with unresolved D. There are 12 residues in the CDR3. Between the trimmed V and J ends, which lost 2 bases and 5 bases, there was a span of 8 bases. Germline V gene data show CDR1 as SGHRS and CDR2 as YFSETQ. DNA for the CDR3: TGCGCCAGCAGCTTAGGCCGCGACGAGCAGTACTTC. Translated: CASSLGRDEQYF.

The table lists this clonotype with a few counts. The genes are TRBV29-1 and TRBJ2-5; D tentatively reads TRBD1 or TRBD2 (5 bases each). Trimming removed 4 bases from V and 5 bases from J, with 11 bases in between. The germline V gene encodes CDR1 SQVTM and CDR2 ANQGSEA. This CDR3 is built from 12 residues. CDR3 protein: CSVGGAEETQYF. The CDR3 DNA reads as TGCAGCGTTGGAGGGGCGGAGGAGACCCAGTACTTC.

This clonotype was counted a few times. The chain recombines TRBV7-9 with TRBJ2-3, with D unclear. The CDR3 is 15 amino acids. Germline lookup yields CDR1 SEHNR and CDR2 FQNEAQ (reference sequence). Trimming left V 3 bases short and J 2 bases short, with 12 bases between. The CDR3 sequence: CASSLERWDTDTQYF. The CDR3 DNA sequence: TGTGCCAGCAGCTTGGAGAGGTGGGACACAGATACGCAGTATTTT. The variable domain in full, completed from reference TRBV7-9 and TRBJ2-3, reads DTGVSQNPRHKITKRGQNVTFRCDPISEHNRLYWYRQTLGQGPEFLTYFQNEAQLEKSRLLSDRFSAERPKGSFSTLEIQRTEQGDSAMYLCASSLERWDTDTQYFGPGTRLTVL.

The V gene is TRBV7-9, the J gene TRBJ1-2; TRBD1 agrees at 8 bases. CDR3 size: 14 residues. Germline V gives CDR1 SEHNR, CDR2 FQNEAQ (reference sequence). The J segment lost 5 bases and the V segment lost 4 bases, leaving 6 bases of the junction unmatched. The CDR3: CASSSTGDFYGYTF. The CDR3 DNA reads as TGTGCCAGCAGCTCGACAGGGGATTTTTATGGCTACACCTTC.

The chain combines TRBV29-1 with TRBJ2-1; TRBD2 agrees at 7 bases. The germline V gene encodes CDR1 SQVTM and CDR2 ANQGSEA. The CDR3 contains 14 residues. With 3 bases clipped from V and 8 bases from J, the junction kept 10 bases outside the gene matches. CDR3 loop: CSVEGLAEAYEQFF. The CDR3, as DNA: TGCAGCGTTGAGGGCCTAGCGGAGGCGTATGAGCAGTTCTTC.

This chain links TRBV4-3 with TRBJ2-3; 13 nucleotides agree with TRBD2. The CDR3 totals 14 residues. Germline CDR1 is LGHNA and CDR2 is YSLEER. With 4 bases clipped from V and 10 bases from J, the junction kept 5 bases outside the gene matches. CDR3 sequence reads: CASSPGLAGVSQYF. CDR3 bases: TGCGCCAGCAGCCCCGGACTAGCGGGGGTGTCGCAGTATTTT.

This clonotype came up a few times. J is TRBJ1-5 and V is TRBV6-1, with D possibly matching TRBD1 (6 bases). V lost 8 bases and J 7 bases, leaving 15 bases between the germline ends. The CDR3 runs to 13 residues. Germline CDR1 MNHNS, CDR2 SASEGT. This chain's CDR3 is CASVKRGEQPQHF. Written as DNA, the CDR3 is TGTGCCAGCGTCAAAAGGGGGGAGCAGCCCCAGCATTTT.